Shown below are 24 T cell receptor beta chains from a single sample sequenced in a study of blood T cell repertoires in COVID-19. Clones were read by immunoSEQ multiplex PCR, and TCRdb kept only the in-frame ones, dropping some. The sample lists 100,000 to 150,000 clones, around 82% occurring once. The sample consisted of peripheral blood. These receptors all come from a man older than 75 with active or convalescent COVID-19.

This sequence joins TRBV5-6 and TRBJ2-5, with D perhaps matching TRBD2 (6 bases). V dropped 6 bases and J dropped 5 bases, with 17 bases sitting between them. Germline V lookup: CDR1 SGHDT, CDR2 YYEEEE. This CDR3 region has 14 residues. The CDR3 sequence: CASIPAGSPETQYF. For the CDR3, the DNA is TGTGCCAGCATCCCAGCGGGCAGTCCCGAGACCCAGTACTTC.

This chain connects TRBV7-6 to TRBJ1-2; D gene uncertain. V was cut by 0 bases and J by 5 bases, with 13 bases left in between. This CDR3 comprises 15 residues. Germline values: CDR1 SGHVS, CDR2 FNYEAQ. The CDR3 protein is CASSLAPRGEYGYTF. CDR3 sequence (DNA): TGTGCCAGCAGCTTAGCCCCCCGGGGTGAATATGGCTACACCTTC.

The chain recombines TRBV24-1 with TRBJ2-2, with a weak D call TRBD2 (6 bases). CDR3 length: 18 residues. The germline CDR1 and CDR2 sequences are KGHDR and SFDVKD. V was shortened by 4 bases and J by 0 bases, with 17 bases between the two germline ends. CDR3 protein: CATSDLPGRRANTGELFF. The CDR3 DNA sequence: TGTGCCACCAGTGACCTGCCGGGAAGGAGGGCGAACACCGGGGAGCTGTTTTTT.

The CDR3 coding sequence is TGTGCCAGTAGTGTGTGGGACAGGCCTTACGAGCAGTACTTC. As protein: CASSVWDRPYEQYF. The gene calls are TRBV19 and TRBJ2-7; 8 bases fit TRBD1. The V gene's germline CDR1 is LNHDA and CDR2 SQIVND (reference sequence). The V gene end was trimmed by 5 bases and the J gene end by 4 bases; junction bases not matched to a gene: 7. The CDR3 loop spans 14 amino acids.

The CDR3 DNA reads TGTGCCAGCTCACCATTTTGGGGGGGCCGCGGGGGCACTGAAGCTTTCTTT. Protein: CASSPFWGGRGGTEAFF. This chain uses TRBV18 with TRBJ1-1, with D perhaps matching TRBD1 (6 bases). With 2 bases removed from V and 4 bases from J, the gap between germline ends came to 20 bases. The CDR3 loop spans 17 amino acids. The germline gives CDR1 KGHSH, CDR2 LQKENI. The variable domain in full, completed from reference TRBV18 and TRBJ1-1, reads NAGVMQNPRHLVRRRGQEARLRCSPMKGHSHVYWYRQLPEEGLKFMVYLQKENIIDESGMPKERFSAEFPKEGPSILRIQQVVRGDSAAYFCASSPFWGGRGGTEAFFGQGTRLTVV.

The rearrangement joins TRBV5-6 to TRBJ2-1; perhaps TRBD2 as D (7 bases). Germline values: CDR1 SGHDT, CDR2 YYEEEE. The length of the CDR3 is 13 residues. Deletions cut 5 bases from V and 6 bases from J, with 12 bases between. CDR3 sequence (DNA): TGTGCCAGCAGATCGCGGGGGCGCAATGAGCAGTTCTTC. This codes for CASRSRGRNEQFF.

The chain uses TRBV19 and TRBJ2-2; D unresolved. Germline assignment: CDR1 LNHDA and CDR2 SQIVND (reference sequence). This CDR3 has 13 amino acids. V shed 10 bases and J shed 2 bases, with 11 bases lying between them. CDR3 in amino acids: CATIGPNTGELFF. Here the CDR3 DNA reads TGTGCCACCATTGGGCCTAACACCGGGGAGCTGTTTTTT.

CDR3 protein: CASSQGVYGYTF. CDR3 nucleotides: TGTGCCAGCAGTCAAGGGGTGTACGGCTACACCTTC. This sequence joins TRBV28 and TRBJ1-2; D perhaps matches TRBD1 (5 bases). The V gene lost 5 bases and the J gene lost 8 bases, with 12 bases spanning the gap. This CDR3 spans 12 amino acids. Germline V gives CDR1 MDHEN, CDR2 SYDVKM.

The gene calls are TRBV13 and TRBJ2-1, with 11 bases that match TRBD2. Germline V lookup: CDR1 PRHDT, CDR2 FYEKMQ (reference sequence). Trimming took 4 bases from V and 4 from J; bases not matched to a gene: 12. The CDR3 sequence is 18 residues long. CDR3 residues: CASSSRASGGPLYNEQFF. The CDR3 bases are TGTGCCAGCAGCTCCCGGGCTAGCGGGGGGCCCTTGTACAATGAGCAGTTCTTC.

This chain joins TRBV12-3 or TRBV12-4 and TRBJ1-1; the D is unclear. V lost 4 bases and J 6 bases, leaving 12 bases between the germline ends. The CDR3 length is 13 residues. CDR3 coding DNA: TGTGCCAGCAGTTATGCGGGGTACGCTGAAGCTTTCTTT. Translating it yields CASSYAGYAEAFF.

In its sample, this clone was seen many times. The chain has TRBV28 and TRBJ1-5, with D unresolved. Between the trimmed V and J ends, which lost 5 bases and 0 bases, there was a span of 11 bases. Germline loops: CDR1 MDHEN, CDR2 SYDVKM. The CDR3 consists of 15 residues. CDR3 nucleotide sequence: TGTGCCAGCAGTACCCTAGGAGGTAGCAATCAGCCCCAGCATTTT. Encoded protein: CASSTLGGSNQPQHF.

The chain joins TRBV12-5 to TRBJ2-2; 11 bases are a match to TRBD1. V lost 5 bases to trimming and J lost 7 bases; unmatched junction nucleotides: 3. Looked up from germline, CDR1 is LGHNT and CDR2 is FRNRAP. The length of the CDR3 is 14 residues. CDR3 nucleotide sequence: TGTGCTAGTGGTGCCGGGACAGGGGGCGGGGAGCTGTTTTTT. It translates to CASGAGTGGGELFF.

The J gene is TRBJ2-3, the V gene TRBV7-2; the D is unclear. The length of the CDR3 is 14 residues. CDR1 is SGHTA and CDR2 is FQGNSA in the germline V gene. V gave up 3 bases and J gave up 0 bases, with 7 bases separating them. The CDR3: CASSFAYSTDTQYF. For the CDR3, the DNA is TGTGCCAGCAGCTTCGCCTACAGCACAGATACGCAGTATTTT.

The chain joins TRBV28 to TRBJ1-6; the match to TRBD1 covers 7 bases. V lost 6 bases to trimming and J lost 7 bases; unmatched junction nucleotides: 6. Germline CDR1 reads MDHEN; CDR2 reads SYDVKM. This CDR3 is built from 14 residues. CDR3 loop: CASSTTGVNSPLHF. Written as DNA, the CDR3 is TGTGCCAGCAGCACTACAGGGGTCAATTCACCCCTCCACTTT.

There are a few counts of this clone. V is TRBV6-2 or TRBV6-3 and J is TRBJ2-7, with TRBD1 matching over 8 bases. With 1 base clipped from V and 5 bases from J, the junction kept 4 bases outside the gene matches. This CDR3 has 14 amino acids. In germline, CDR1 is MNHEY, CDR2 SVGEGT. The CDR3 loop is CASSYYGQGHEQYF. The CDR3 DNA follows: TGTGCCAGCAGTTACTACGGACAGGGCCACGAGCAGTACTTC.

The chain uses TRBV28 and TRBJ1-6; D is ambiguous. V dropped 10 bases and J dropped 1 base, with 8 bases sitting between them. Per the germline V gene, CDR1 is MDHEN and CDR2 is SYDVKM. This CDR3 has 13 amino acids. In DNA form, the CDR3 reads TGTGCCACCCGGGGATCCTATAATTCACCCCTCCACTTT. As protein: CATRGSYNSPLHF. Combining the CDR3 with reference TRBV28 and TRBJ1-6 gives the whole variable domain DVKVTQSSRYLVKRTGEKVFLECVQDMDHENMFWYRQDPGLGLRLIYFSYDVKMKEKGDIPEGYSVSREKKERFSLILESASTNQTSMYLCATRGSYNSPLHFGNGTRLTVT.

Written as DNA, the CDR3 is TGCGCCAGCAGCCAAGCTGCGGGGGGACGAAGCTATGGCTACACCTTC. This codes for CASSQAAGGRSYGYTF. The V call is TRBV4-3, the J call TRBJ1-2; a weak D match, TRBD1 (5 bases). This CDR3 has 16 residues. V was pared by 1 base and J by 4 bases, with 16 bases between. Germline V gene data show CDR1 as LGHNA and CDR2 as YSLEER.

The chain has TRBV4-1 and TRBJ2-2; D unresolved. This CDR3 contains 15 residues. Germline CDR1 MGHRA, CDR2 YSYEKL. Trimming took 1 base from V and 3 from J, leaving 9 bases between them. CDR3 amino acids: CASSQVQVDTGELFF. CDR3 coding DNA: TGCGCCAGCAGCCAAGTCCAGGTGGACACCGGGGAGCTGTTTTTT.

The chain employs TRBV5-4 and TRBJ2-5; tentative D call: TRBD2 (6 bases). The CDR3 loop spans 14 amino acids. Germline assignment: CDR1 SGHNT and CDR2 YYREEE (reference sequence). The V gene lost 4 bases and the J gene lost 5 bases, with 15 bases spanning the gap. In DNA, the CDR3 is TGTGCCAGCAGCAAGGACTATCTTGCGGAGACCCAGTACTTC. This codes for CASSKDYLAETQYF. The whole variable domain, remainder taken from reference TRBV5-4 and TRBJ2-5, is ETGVTQSPTHLIKTRGQQVTLRCSSQSGHNTVSWYQQALGQGPQFIFQYYREEENGRGNFPPRFSGLQFPNYSSELNVNALELDDSALYLCASSKDYLAETQYFGPGTRLLVL.

This chain links TRBV7-9 with TRBJ1-1; weak D call: TRBD1 (5 bases). CDR1 and CDR2 from the germline V gene are SEHNR and FQNEAQ (reference sequence). V lost 5 bases and J lost 5, with 9 bases in between. CDR3 length: 12 residues. For the CDR3, the DNA is TGTGCCAGCAGCATCCGGGGGACTGAAGCTTTCTTT. Residues: CASSIRGTEAFF. Filled out from reference TRBV7-9 and TRBJ1-1, the complete variable domain reads DTGVSQNPRHKITKRGQNVTFRCDPISEHNRLYWYRQTLGQGPEFLTYFQNEAQLEKSRLLSDRFSAERPKGSFSTLEIQRTEQGDSAMYLCASSIRGTEAFFGQGTRLTVV.

This chain connects TRBV9 to TRBJ2-1; 10 bases align to TRBD2. The CDR3 has 16 amino acids. V shed 0 bases and J 3 bases; nucleotides not matched to a gene: 3. Germline V CDR1 and CDR2: SGDLS, YYNGEE. The CDR3 reads CASSVGSGGHYNEQFF. For the CDR3, the DNA is TGTGCCAGCAGCGTAGGTAGCGGGGGGCACTACAATGAGCAGTTCTTC. Based on the CDR3 plus reference TRBV9 and TRBJ2-1, the full variable domain is DSGVTQTPKHLITATGQRVTLRCSPRSGDLSVYWYQQSLDQGLQFLIQYYNGEERAKGNILERFSAQQFPDLHSELNLSSLELGDSALYFCASSVGSGGHYNEQFFGPGTRLTVL.

The table lists this clone with a count of one. The rearrangement uses TRBV19 and TRBJ1-2; TRBD1 might be the D (6 bases). The V end was cut by 5 bases, the J end by 3 bases, with 10 bases between. The CDR3 has 13 residues. CDR1 and CDR2 (germline): LNHDA, SQIVND (reference sequence). Here the CDR3 DNA reads TGTGCCAGTAGTTTAGGGGGAGACTATGGCTACACCTTC. Encoded protein: CASSLGGDYGYTF.

The CDR3 bases are TGTGCCAGCAGTTACTATCAAGGGGCTGGGGCCAACGTCCTGACTTTC. Protein product: CASSYYQGAGANVLTF. The chain combines TRBV6-5 with TRBJ2-6; weak D call: TRBD1 (5 bases). This CDR3 has 16 residues. V was pared by 1 base and J by 2 bases, with 9 bases between. Germline assignment: CDR1 MNHEY and CDR2 SVGAGI.

This sequence joins TRBV7-9 and TRBJ2-3; the match to TRBD1 covers 9 bases. This CDR3 comprises 13 residues. Germline V gene lookup returns CDR1 SEHNR and CDR2 FQNEAQ (reference sequence). V lost 6 bases and J lost 5; bases outside the gene matches: 3. The CDR3 DNA follows: TGTGCCAGCAGACAGGGGGCAGGAGATACGCAGTATTTT. Its translation: CASRQGAGDTQYF.